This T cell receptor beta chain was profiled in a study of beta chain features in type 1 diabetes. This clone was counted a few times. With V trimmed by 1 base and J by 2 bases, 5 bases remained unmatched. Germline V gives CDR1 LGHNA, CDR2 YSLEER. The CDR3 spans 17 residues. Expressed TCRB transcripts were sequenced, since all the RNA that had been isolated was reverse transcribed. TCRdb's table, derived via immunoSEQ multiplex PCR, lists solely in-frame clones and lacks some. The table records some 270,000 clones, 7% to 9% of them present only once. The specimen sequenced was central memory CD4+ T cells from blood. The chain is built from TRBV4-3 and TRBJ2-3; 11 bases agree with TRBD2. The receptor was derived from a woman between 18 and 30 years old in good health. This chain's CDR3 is CASSQVLAGALTDTQYF. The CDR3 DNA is TGCGCCAGCAGCCAAGTACTAGCGGGGGCCCTCACAGATACGCAGTATTTT.